This T cell receptor beta chain was found in a study of blood T cell repertoires in COVID-19. Here immunoSEQ multiplex PCR was the method, and the copy in TCRdb shows in-frame clones only, minus some. The repertoire holds some 390,000 clones, with 80% to 90% as singletons. What was sequenced was PBMCs or T cells enriched from blood (not recorded which). The TCR comes from a man aged 30 to 45 who had recovered from COVID-19.

CDR3: CASGPGQVRGEQYF. The CDR3 DNA sequence: TGTGCTAGTGGGCCGGGACAGGTAAGAGGCGAGCAGTACTTC. The chain couples TRBV12-5 to TRBJ2-7; 8 bases are a match to TRBD1. The CDR3 length is 14 residues. Germline V gene data show CDR1 as LGHNT and CDR2 as FRNRAP. With 6 bases clipped from V and 6 bases from J, the junction kept 10 bases outside the gene matches.